The present T cell receptor beta chain was sequenced within a study of T-cell memory formation after mild COVID-19. Study-level findings and limits: Proof of SARS-CoV-2 specificity was absent for the second-wave clones that crested on day 37. Researchers report contracting CD4+ clones mostly in CM and EM, with CD8+ clones in EMRA.

Points on this clonotype: Its specificity is unknown.

TCRdb fed the 5' RACE reads into MiXCR, producing one record per CDR3 protein. The sample includes approximately 250,000 distinct CDR3 sequences, 15% seen only once; the top ten take about 2%. The receptor was derived from an adult woman who had mild COVID-19 (a few samples of this study predate the infection). Cell type and time point are not known. The material sequenced was PBMCs or a T cell subset sorted from them (not recorded which).

CDR3 sequence reads: CASSQEQGYNEQFF. CDR3 DNA: TGTGCCAGCAGCCAAGAGCAGGGGTACAATGAGCAGTTCTTC. The V call is TRBV14, the J call TRBJ2-1; D possibly corresponds to TRBD1 (6 bases). V dropped 0 bases and J dropped 4 bases, with 7 bases sitting between them. Per germline, CDR1 SGHDN and CDR2 FVKESK. The CDR3 has 14 amino acids.